This paragraph covers one TCR beta chain sequence. Antigen unknown. This sample is drawn from a study of T cell responses to AZD1222 COVID-19 vaccine. Looking at the study overall: Recipients boosted at about 4 weeks or about 12 weeks are pooled.

The V end was cut by 4 bases, the J end by 3 bases, with 10 bases between. The CDR3 spans 14 residues. The germline V gene encodes CDR1 MNHEY and CDR2 SVGEGT. Repertoires were generated with immunoSEQ multiplex PCR, while TCRdb's copy carries only in-frame clones and drops some. The sample lists 150,000 or so clones; 90% were seen once. General study findings and limits: Targeting of unmutated variant regions was reportedly seen in nearly half of spike-specific TCRs. The sample set comprised mostly white British donors with more females, and clonal diversity was possibly underestimated.

The receptor was derived from an adult in good health. The starting material was peripheral blood, obtained on day 0 of AZD1222 vaccination. The chain carries TRBV6-2 or TRBV6-3 and TRBJ1-5; D may be TRBD1 (5 bases). CDR3 sequence: CASSWGSINQPQHF. CDR3 DNA sequence: TGTGCCAGCAGTTGGGGCAGCATCAATCAGCCCCAGCATTTT.